These T cell receptor beta chains were read from a single sample in a study of blood T cell repertoires in COVID-19. Generated by immunoSEQ multiplex PCR, the TCRdb table keeps only in-frame clones and is missing some. Of about 140,000 clones listed, 75% to 85% were seen once; the top ten hold under 6%. Input material: peripheral blood. Receptors were obtained from an elderly woman with active or convalescent COVID-19. Each CDR3 is given with its conserved first and last residue. D genes are given only for firm matches. Clone size appears in some rows only: once, few, many, or a class for an expanded clone.

clone_size | cdr3_length | d_call | j_call | v_call | cdr3_nt | cdr3_aa
. | 14 | . | TRBJ1-2 | TRBV28 | TGTGCCAGCGGCCGACCAATCCCGGGCTATGGCTACACCTTC | CASGRPIPGYGYTF
. | 14 | . | TRBJ1-5 | TRBV7-2 | TGTGCCAGCAGCGTACAGGGTGTGAGGCAGCCCCAGCATTTT | CASSVQGVRQPQHF
. | 15 | TRBD1 | TRBJ1-2 | TRBV4-1 | TGCGCCAGCAGCCTCCAGGGGGCCAATAACTATGGCTACACCTTC | CASSLQGANNYGYTF
. | 16 | TRBD1 | TRBJ2-7 | TRBV5-5 | TGTGCCAGCCGTCCGGCAGGGGGCGGTGGGGGCTACGAGCAGTACTTC | CASRPAGGGGGYEQYF
. | 12 | . | TRBJ1-5 | TRBV29-1 | TGCAGCGTTGCAGGGTTCAATCAGCCCCAGCATTTT | CSVAGFNQPQHF
. | 12 | . | TRBJ2-7 | TRBV6-6 | TGTGCCAGCAGTTACGGCCCCGCCGAGCAGTACTTC | CASSYGPAEQYF
. | 16 | TRBD2 | TRBJ2-3 | TRBV4-2 | TGTGCCAGCAGCCGGACACTAGCGGCTAGCACAGATACGCAGTATTTT | CASSRTLAASTDTQYF
many | 14 | . | TRBJ1-6 | TRBV4-1 | TGCGCCAGCAGCCAGGGAGTCTATAATTCACCCCTCCACTTT | CASSQGVYNSPLHF
few | 15 | TRBD2 | TRBJ2-5 | TRBV25-1 | TGTGCCAGCACGCCAGGGACTAGCGGGGCGGAGACCCAGTACTTC | CASTPGTSGAETQYF
. | 14 | . | TRBJ1-5 | TRBV5-1 | TGCGCCAGCAGCCCCGTGGGGAGGAATCAGCCCCAGCATTTT | CASSPVGRNQPQHF
. | 15 | . | TRBJ1-1 | TRBV5-1 | TGCGCCAGCAGCTTGGGCCCGGGGGGTGGCACTGAAGCTTTCTTT | CASSLGPGGGTEAFF
. | 13 | . | TRBJ1-6 | TRBV6-5 | TGTGCCAGCAGTCAGAATTATAATTCACCCCTCCACTTT | CASSQNYNSPLHF
few | 14 | . | TRBJ1-6 | TRBV5-8 | TGTGCCAGCAGCCCGGGCCGGGGTCGTCCACCCCTCCACTTT | CASSPGRGRPPLHF
. | 17 | . | TRBJ1-1 | TRBV6-2/TRBV6-3 | TGTGCCAGCAGTTACTCGTTGTCGCGGGCCGTCTCACTCGAAGCTTTCTTT | CASSYSLSRAVSLEAFF
. | 14 | . | TRBJ2-2 | TRBV7-3 | TGTGCCAGCAGCCCTCAACCCCTAGCCGGGGAGCTGTTTTTT | CASSPQPLAGELFF
. | 17 | TRBD2 | TRBJ2-7 | TRBV28 | TGTGCCAGCAGACCGACTAGCGGGGGCCTAAGCTCCTACGAGCAGTACTTC | CASRPTSGGLSSYEQYF
. | 13 | . | TRBJ2-1 | TRBV12-3/TRBV12-4 | TGTGCCAGCACTATCGGACAGTCTAATGAGCAGTTCTTC | CASTIGQSNEQFF
. | 15 | . | TRBJ2-2 | TRBV7-2 | TGTGCCAGCAGCGTTTCTAGGGGCAGCACCGGGGAGCTGTTTTTT | CASSVSRGSTGELFF
once | 13 | . | TRBJ1-1 | TRBV11-3 | TGTGCCAGCAGCAGGACAGCGAACACTGAAGCTTTCTTT | CASSRTANTEAFF
few | 14 | . | TRBJ1-2 | TRBV9 | TGTGCCAGCAGCCCCCGGACAGCTAACTATGGCTACACCTTC | CASSPRTANYGYTF
. | 13 | . | TRBJ1-2 | TRBV25-1 | TGTGCCAGCAATAGGGGGGGGAACTATGGCTACACCTTC | CASNRGGNYGYTF
many | 14 | . | TRBJ1-1 | TRBV6-5 | TGTGCCAGCAGTAGATTCGACAGGAACACTGAAGCTTTCTTT | CASSRFDRNTEAFF
. | 15 | TRBD2 | TRBJ2-7 | TRBV30 | TGTGCCTGGGGGGCTAGCGGGGGCGTGTCCTACGAGCAGTACTTC | CAWGASGGVSYEQYF
. | 13 | TRBD1 | TRBJ1-6 | TRBV28 | TGTGCCAGCAGTTTGCCAGGGGGCTCACCCCTCCACTTT | CASSLPGGSPLHF
. | 14 | . | TRBJ1-2 | TRBV28 | TGTGCCAGCAGTTTATACCAGGGGTTCTATGGCTACACCTTC | CASSLYQGFYGYTF
few | 14 | TRBD1 | TRBJ1-6 | TRBV19 | TGTGCCAGTAGTGTGGGGACAGGGAATTCACCCCTCCACTTT | CASSVGTGNSPLHF
. | 14 | . | TRBJ1-6 | TRBV10-3 | TGTGCCATCAGTGAGTCTACAGGCCTATCACCCCTCCACTTT | CAISESTGLSPLHF
. | 18 | TRBD2 | TRBJ2-3 | TRBV4-3 | TGCGCCAGCAGCCAAGATCCCACTAGCGGTACTAGCACAGATACGCAGTATTTT | CASSQDPTSGTSTDTQYF
. | 17 | TRBD1 | TRBJ1-5 | TRBV15 | TGTGCCACCAGCAGATTCCCGACAGGGATTAGCAATCAGCCCCAGCATTTT | CATSRFPTGISNQPQHF
. | 13 | . | TRBJ2-7 | TRBV28 | TGTGCCAGCAGGGGGACTGCCCCCTACGAGCAGTACTTC | CASRGTAPYEQYF
. | 15 | TRBD2 | TRBJ2-2 | TRBV11-3 | TGTGCCAGCAGCTTTTCTTCGGGGGGGGACGGGGAGCTGTTTTTT | CASSFSSGGDGELFF
. | 15 | . | TRBJ2-2 | TRBV2 | TGTGCCAGCAGTGAACAGGGGATGGAGACCGGGGAGCTGTTTTTT | CASSEQGMETGELFF
. | 14 | . | TRBJ1-5 | TRBV27 | TGTGCCAGCAGTCAGACGGGCCAGGGTCAGCCCCAGCATTTT | CASSQTGQGQPQHF
. | 12 | . | TRBJ2-7 | TRBV12-3/TRBV12-4 | TGTGCCAGCAGGCCAGGGTTTTCCGAGCAGTACTTC | CASRPGFSEQYF
. | 18 | TRBD2 | TRBJ2-5 | TRBV24-1 | TGTGCCACCAGTGACCCTCTATCAACAGGCGGGGGTATGGAGACCCAGTACTTC | CATSDPLSTGGGMETQYF